Included here is one TCR beta chain sequence, with context. This sample is drawn from a study of blood T cell repertoires in COVID-19. Study summary: Sites in the United States, Italy and Spain provided acute and convalescent COVID-19 samples. PBMCs, B-cell-depleted T cells, or T cells provided the cDNA or gDNA that made up the material.

In the original analysis: Estimation of nucleated cell counts relied on the amplification of reference gene primers. TCRdb keeps only in-frame clones here, not all; method: immunoSEQ multiplex PCR. D and trimming were read from the DNA, whereas the V and J calls and clone size are those reported in that table. This sample has about 67,000 clones, with approximately 87% found just once. Trimming stripped 0 bases from V and 3 bases from J, with 12 bases between. CDR3 length: 16 residues. Per the germline V gene, CDR1 is LGHNA and CDR2 is YNFKEQ. Material: peripheral blood. This clonotype originated in a man aged 45-60 years with active COVID-19. The V and J genes are TRBV4-2 and TRBJ1-5; D is possibly TRBD1 (5 bases). The CDR3 reads CASSQDPWGNNQPQHF. In DNA form, the CDR3 reads TGTGCCAGCAGCCAAGATCCGTGGGGCAACAATCAGCCCCAGCATTTT.